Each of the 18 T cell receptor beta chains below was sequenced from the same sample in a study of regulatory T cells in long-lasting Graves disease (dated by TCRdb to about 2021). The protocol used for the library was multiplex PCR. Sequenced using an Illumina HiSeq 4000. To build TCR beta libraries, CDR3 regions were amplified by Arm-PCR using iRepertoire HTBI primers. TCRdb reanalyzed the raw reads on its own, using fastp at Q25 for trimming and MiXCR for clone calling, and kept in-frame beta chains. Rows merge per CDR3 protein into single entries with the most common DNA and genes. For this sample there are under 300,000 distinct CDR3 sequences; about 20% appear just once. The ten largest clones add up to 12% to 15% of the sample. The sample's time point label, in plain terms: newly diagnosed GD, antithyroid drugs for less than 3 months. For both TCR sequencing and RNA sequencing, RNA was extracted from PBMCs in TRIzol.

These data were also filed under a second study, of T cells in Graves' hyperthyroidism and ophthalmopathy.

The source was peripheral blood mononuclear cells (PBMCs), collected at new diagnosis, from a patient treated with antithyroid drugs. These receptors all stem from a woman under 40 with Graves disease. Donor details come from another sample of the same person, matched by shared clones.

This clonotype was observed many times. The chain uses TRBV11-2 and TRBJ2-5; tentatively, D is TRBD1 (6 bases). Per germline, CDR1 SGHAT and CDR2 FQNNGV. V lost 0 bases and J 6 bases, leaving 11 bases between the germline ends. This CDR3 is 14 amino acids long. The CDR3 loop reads CASSLEAGVQTQYF. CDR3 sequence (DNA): TGTGCCAGCAGCTTAGAGGCAGGGGTACAGACCCAGTACTTC. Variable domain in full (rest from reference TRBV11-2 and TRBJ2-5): EAGVAQSPRYKIIEKRQSVAFWCNPISGHATLYWYQQILGQGPKLLIQFQNNGVVDDSQLPKDRFSAERLKGVDSTLKIQPAKLEDSAVYLCASSLEAGVQTQYFGPGTRLLVL.

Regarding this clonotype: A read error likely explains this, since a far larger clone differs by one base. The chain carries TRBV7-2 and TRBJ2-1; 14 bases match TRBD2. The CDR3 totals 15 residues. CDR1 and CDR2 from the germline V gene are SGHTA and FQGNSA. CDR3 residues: CASSSGLAGGRTQHF. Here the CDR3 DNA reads TGTGCCAGCAGCTCCGGACTAGCGGGGGGTCGGACCCAGCACTTC.

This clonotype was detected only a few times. DNA of the CDR3: TGTGCCATCAGTGAGTCCGGTAGCGGGGGGAACAATGAGCAGTTCTTC. As protein: CAISESGSGGNNEQFF. The rearrangement uses TRBV10-3 and TRBJ2-1, with 10 bases identical to TRBD2. Germline-derived CDR1 and CDR2 are ENHRY and SYGVKD. The CDR3 is 16 residues long. V shed 0 bases and J 5 bases; nucleotides not matched to a gene: 4.

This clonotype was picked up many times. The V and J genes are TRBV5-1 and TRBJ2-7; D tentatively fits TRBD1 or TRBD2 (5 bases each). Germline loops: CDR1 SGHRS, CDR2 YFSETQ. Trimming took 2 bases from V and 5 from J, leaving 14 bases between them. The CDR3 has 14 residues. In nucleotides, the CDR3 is TGCGCCAGCAGCTTAAATTGGGGGATCGACGAGCAGTACTTC. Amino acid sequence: CASSLNWGIDEQYF.

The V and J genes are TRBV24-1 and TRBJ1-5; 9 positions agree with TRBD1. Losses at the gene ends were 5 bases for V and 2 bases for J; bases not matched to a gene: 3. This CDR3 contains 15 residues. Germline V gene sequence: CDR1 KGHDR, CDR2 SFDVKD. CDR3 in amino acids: CATSGDRAGNQPQHF. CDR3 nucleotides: TGTGCCACCAGTGGGGACAGGGCGGGCAATCAGCCCCAGCATTTT.

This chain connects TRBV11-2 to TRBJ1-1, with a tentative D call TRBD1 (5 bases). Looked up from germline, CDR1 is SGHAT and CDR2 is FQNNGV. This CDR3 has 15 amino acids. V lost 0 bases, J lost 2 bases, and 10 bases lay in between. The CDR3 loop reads CASSLEPGSNTEAFF. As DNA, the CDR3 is TGTGCCAGCAGCTTAGAGCCAGGGAGTAACACTGAAGCTTTCTTT. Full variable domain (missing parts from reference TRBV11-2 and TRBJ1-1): EAGVAQSPRYKIIEKRQSVAFWCNPISGHATLYWYQQILGQGPKLLIQFQNNGVVDDSQLPKDRFSAERLKGVDSTLKIQPAKLEDSAVYLCASSLEPGSNTEAFFGQGTRLTVV.

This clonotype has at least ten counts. The CDR3 is CASRPTGNTEAFF. The CDR3 bases are TGTGCCAGCAGACCCACAGGGAACACTGAAGCTTTCTTT. The chain recombines TRBV7-2 with TRBJ1-1; D may be TRBD1 (5 bases). With 6 bases removed from V and 1 base from J, the gap between germline ends came to 9 bases. The CDR3 length is 13 residues. CDR1 is SGHTA and CDR2 is FQGNSA in the germline V gene.

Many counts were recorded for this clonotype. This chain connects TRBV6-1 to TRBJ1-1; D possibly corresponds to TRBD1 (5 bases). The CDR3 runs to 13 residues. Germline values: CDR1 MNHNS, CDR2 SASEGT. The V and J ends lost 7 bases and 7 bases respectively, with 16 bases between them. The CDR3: CASMRGVRGEAFF. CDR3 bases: TGTGCCAGCATGAGGGGAGTTCGGGGTGAAGCTTTCTTT.

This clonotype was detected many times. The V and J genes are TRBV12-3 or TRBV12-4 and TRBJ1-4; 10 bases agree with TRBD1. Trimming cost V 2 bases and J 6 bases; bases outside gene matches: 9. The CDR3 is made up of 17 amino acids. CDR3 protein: CASSLMYGTGEDEKLFF. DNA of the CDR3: TGTGCCAGCAGTTTAATGTATGGGACAGGGGAAGATGAAAAACTGTTTTTT.

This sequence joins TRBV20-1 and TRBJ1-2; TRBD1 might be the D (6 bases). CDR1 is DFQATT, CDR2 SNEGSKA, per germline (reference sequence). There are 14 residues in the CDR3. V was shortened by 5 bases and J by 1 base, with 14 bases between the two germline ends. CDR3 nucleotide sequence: TGCAGTGCTGAGAGGGGGGTAGATAACTATGGCTACACCTTC. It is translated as CSAERGVDNYGYTF.

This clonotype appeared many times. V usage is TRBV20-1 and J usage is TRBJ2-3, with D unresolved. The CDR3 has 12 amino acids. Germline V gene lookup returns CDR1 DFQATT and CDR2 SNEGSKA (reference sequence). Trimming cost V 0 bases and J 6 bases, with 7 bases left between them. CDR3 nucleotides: TGCAGTGCTAGAGAACCATCTGATACGCAGTATTTT. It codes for CSAREPSDTQYF.

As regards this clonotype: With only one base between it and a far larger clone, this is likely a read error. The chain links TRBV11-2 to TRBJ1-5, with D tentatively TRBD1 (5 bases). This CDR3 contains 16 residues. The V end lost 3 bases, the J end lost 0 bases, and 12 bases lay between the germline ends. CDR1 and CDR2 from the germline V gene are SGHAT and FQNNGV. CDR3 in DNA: TGTGCCAGCAGCTTCCGGGGGGGGGGTAGCAATCAGCCCCAGCATTTT. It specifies CASSFRGGGSNQPQHF.

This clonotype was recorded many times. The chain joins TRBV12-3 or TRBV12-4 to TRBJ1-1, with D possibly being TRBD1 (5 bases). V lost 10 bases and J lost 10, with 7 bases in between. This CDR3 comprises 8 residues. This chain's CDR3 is CATGGAFF. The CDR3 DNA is TGTGCCACCGGGGGAGCTTTCTTT.

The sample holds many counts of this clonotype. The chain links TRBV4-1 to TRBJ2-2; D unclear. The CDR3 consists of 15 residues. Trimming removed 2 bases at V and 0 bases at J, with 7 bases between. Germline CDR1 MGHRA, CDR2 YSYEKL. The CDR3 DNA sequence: TGCGCCAGCAGCCAAATTTCATCGAACACCGGGGAGCTGTTTTTT. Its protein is CASSQISSNTGELFF.

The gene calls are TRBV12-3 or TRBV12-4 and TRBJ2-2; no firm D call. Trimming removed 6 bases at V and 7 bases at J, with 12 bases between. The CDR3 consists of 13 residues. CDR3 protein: CASSTDVVGELFF. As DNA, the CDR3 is TGTGCCAGCAGCACAGATGTGGTCGGGGAGCTGTTTTTT.

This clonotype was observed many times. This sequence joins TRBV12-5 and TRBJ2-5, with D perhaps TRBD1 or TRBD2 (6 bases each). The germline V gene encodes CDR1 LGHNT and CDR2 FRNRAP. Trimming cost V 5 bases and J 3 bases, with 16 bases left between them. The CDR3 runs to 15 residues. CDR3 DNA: TGTGCTAGTGGTCCGCCAACCGGGGGCGAAGAGACCCAGTACTTC. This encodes CASGPPTGGEETQYF.

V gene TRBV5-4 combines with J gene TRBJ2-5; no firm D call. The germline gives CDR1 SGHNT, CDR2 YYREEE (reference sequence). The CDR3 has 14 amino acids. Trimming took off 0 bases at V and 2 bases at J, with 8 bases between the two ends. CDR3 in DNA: TGTGCCAGCAGCTTGGAGCTGGGTCAAGAGACCCAGTACTTC. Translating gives CASSLELGQETQYF.

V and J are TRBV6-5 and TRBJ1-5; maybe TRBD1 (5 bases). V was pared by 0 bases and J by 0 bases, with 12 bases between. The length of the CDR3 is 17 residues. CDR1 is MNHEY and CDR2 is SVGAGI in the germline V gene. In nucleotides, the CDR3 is TGTGCCAGCAGTTACTCAGAGAGGGGTGGTAGCAATCAGCCCCAGCATTTT. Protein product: CASSYSERGGSNQPQHF.